The 9 T cell receptor beta chains given below trace back to one sample, sequenced in a study of CD8 T cells in ankylosing spondylitis (TCRdb year 2017). The receptor library was made with 5' RACE. The sequencing machine was an Illumina HiSeq 2500. Using fastp trimming at Q25 and MiXCR clonotype assembly, TCRdb reanalyzed the public sequencing data and kept in-frame beta chains. Identical CDR3 proteins give one entry, which carries the most common genes and DNA. In this sample the table shows 150,000 to 200,000 distinct CDR3 sequences, approximately 13% of which occur a single time. Together, the top ten hold more than 9.5% of the sample. The sequencing sample was made of blood, either unsorted or a sorted T cell fraction (not recorded which). The receptors were gathered from a female donor with ankylosing spondylitis or in good health (not recorded which).

This clonotype showed up many times. CDR3 DNA sequence: TGTGCCAGCAGTTTAGAGGGGGCTGAAGCTTTCTTT. It translates to CASSLEGAEAFF. The chain employs TRBV28 and TRBJ1-1, with D possibly being TRBD1 (6 bases). CDR1 and CDR2 (germline): MDHEN, SYDVKM. V lost 2 bases and J 6 bases, leaving 7 bases between the germline ends. CDR3 length equals 12 residues. Full variable domain (rest looked up from reference TRBV28 and TRBJ1-1): DVKVTQSSRYLVKRTGEKVFLECVQDMDHENMFWYRQDPGLGLRLIYFSYDVKMKEKGDIPEGYSVSREKKERFSLILESASTNQTSMYLCASSLEGAEAFFGQGTRLTVV.

This clonotype was seen many times. The chain combines TRBV20-1 with TRBJ1-5; D remains ambiguous. Germline V gives CDR1 DFQATT, CDR2 SNEGSKA (reference sequence). The V end was cut by 0 bases, the J end by 2 bases, with 8 bases between. CDR3 length: 14 residues. The CDR3 coding sequence is TGCAGTGCTAGAGACCGCCGTGGCAATCAGCCCCAGCATTTT. Protein: CSARDRRGNQPQHF.

The table lists this clonotype with many counts. The chain couples TRBV6-1 to TRBJ2-1; D tentatively reads TRBD1 or TRBD2 (5 bases each). The CDR3 covers 14 residues. V was trimmed by 7 bases and J by 2 bases, leaving 12 bases between them. Germline V gene lookup returns CDR1 MNHNS and CDR2 SASEGT. The CDR3 nucleotides are TGTGCCAGCACCCCAGGGAGCCCCTACAATGAGCAGTTCTTC. Translated: CASTPGSPYNEQFF.

The rearrangement uses TRBV12-3 or TRBV12-4 and TRBJ1-6; the D gene is possibly TRBD1 (6 bases). Trimming stripped 6 bases from V and 9 bases from J, with 15 bases between. The CDR3 length is 14 residues. The CDR3 DNA reads TGTGCCAGCAGCCCCCGAGGGGGGGGTTCACCCCTCCACTTT. Translation: CASSPRGGGSPLHF.

This clonotype was observed many times. The chain is built from TRBV12-3 or TRBV12-4 and TRBJ2-7; 7 bases map to TRBD2. With V trimmed by 4 bases and J by 0 bases, 3 bases remained unmatched. This CDR3 comprises 14 residues. CDR3 in amino acids: CASSWGGSSYEQYF. In DNA form, the CDR3 reads TGTGCCAGCAGTTGGGGCGGGAGCTCCTACGAGCAGTACTTC.

This clonotype was detected ten times or more. The chain uses TRBV4-1 and TRBJ1-5; 9 bases match TRBD1. The CDR3 contains 18 residues. J lost 4 bases, V lost 3 bases, and 13 bases had no gene match. Germline CDR1 MGHRA, CDR2 YSYEKL. The CDR3 bases are TGCGCCAGCAGCCACGAATCTAAGGGACAGGGACTTAATCAGCCCCAGCATTTT. Protein sequence: CASSHESKGQGLNQPQHF.

In its sample, this clonotype was seen many times. The rearrangement joins TRBV7-6 to TRBJ2-7, with D perhaps matching TRBD2 (6 bases). The CDR3 is 14 residues long. Between the trimmed V and J ends, which lost 0 bases and 3 bases, there was a span of 9 bases. The germline CDR1 and CDR2 sequences are SGHVS and FNYEAQ. CDR3 sequence: CASSLAFSGYEQYF. As DNA, the CDR3 is TGTGCCAGCAGCTTAGCGTTTAGCGGCTACGAGCAGTACTTC. Supplemented by reference TRBV7-6 and TRBJ2-7, the full variable domain reads GAGVSQSPRYKVTKRGQDVALRCDPISGHVSLYWYRQALGQGPEFLTYFNYEAQQDKSGLPNDRFSAERPEGSISTLTIQRTEQRDSAMYRCASSLAFSGYEQYFGPGTRLTVT.

The chain recombines TRBV4-2 with TRBJ2-1, with 7 bases lining up with TRBD2. This CDR3 has 16 residues. Germline V CDR1 and CDR2: LGHNA, YNFKEQ. V shed 0 bases and J 2 bases; nucleotides not matched to a gene: 4. This chain's CDR3 is CASSQDGAGAYNEQFF. CDR3 DNA sequence: TGTGCCAGCAGCCAAGATGGGGCGGGAGCCTACAATGAGCAGTTCTTC.

This clonotype was counted many times. The chain carries TRBV7-9 and TRBJ1-2; tentative D call: TRBD1 (6 bases). The V end lost 5 bases, the J end lost 5 bases, and 12 bases lay between the germline ends. CDR1 is SEHNR and CDR2 is FQNEAQ in the germline V gene (reference sequence). The CDR3 sequence is 13 residues long. For the CDR3, the DNA is TGTGCCAGCAGCCCCGGACAGAGGTATGGCTACACCTTC. Translated, it gives CASSPGQRYGYTF. The whole variable domain, filled in from reference TRBV7-9 and TRBJ1-2, reads DTGVSQNPRHKITKRGQNVTFRCDPISEHNRLYWYRQTLGQGPEFLTYFQNEAQLEKSRLLSDRFSAERPKGSFSTLEIQRTEQGDSAMYLCASSPGQRYGYTFGSGTRLTVV.